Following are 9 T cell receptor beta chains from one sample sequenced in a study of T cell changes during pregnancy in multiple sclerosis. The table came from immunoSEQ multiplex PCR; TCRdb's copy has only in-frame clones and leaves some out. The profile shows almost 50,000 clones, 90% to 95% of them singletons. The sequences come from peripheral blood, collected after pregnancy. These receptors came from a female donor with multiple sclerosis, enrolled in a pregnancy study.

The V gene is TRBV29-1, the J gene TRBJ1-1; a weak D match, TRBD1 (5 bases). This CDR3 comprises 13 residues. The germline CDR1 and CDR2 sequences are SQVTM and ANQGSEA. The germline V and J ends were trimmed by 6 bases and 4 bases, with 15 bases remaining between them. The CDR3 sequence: CSVERGPGTEAFF. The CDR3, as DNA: TGCAGCGTCGAAAGGGGTCCGGGCACTGAAGCTTTCTTT.

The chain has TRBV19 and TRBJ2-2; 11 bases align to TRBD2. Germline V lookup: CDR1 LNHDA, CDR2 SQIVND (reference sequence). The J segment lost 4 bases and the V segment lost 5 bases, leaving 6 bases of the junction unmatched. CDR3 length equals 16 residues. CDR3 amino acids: CASSPLAGGPTGELFF. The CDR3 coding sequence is TGTGCCAGTAGTCCCCTAGCGGGGGGTCCCACCGGGGAGCTGTTTTTT. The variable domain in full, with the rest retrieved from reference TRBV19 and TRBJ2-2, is DGGITQSPKYLFRKEGQNVTLSCEQNLNHDAMYWYRQDPGQGLRLIYYSQIVNDFQKGDIAEGYSVSREKKESFPLTVTSAQKNPTAFYLCASSPLAGGPTGELFFGEGSRLTVL.

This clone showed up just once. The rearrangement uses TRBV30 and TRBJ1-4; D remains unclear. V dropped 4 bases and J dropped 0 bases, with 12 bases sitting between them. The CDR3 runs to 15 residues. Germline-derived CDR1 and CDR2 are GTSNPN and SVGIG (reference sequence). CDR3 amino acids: CAWNRPGTTNEKLFF. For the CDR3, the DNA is TGTGCCTGGAATCGCCCAGGAACAACTAATGAAAAACTGTTTTTT.

As DNA, the CDR3 is TGTGCCAGTAGTATAGATGGCCTGCTAGGGGGCCTCTACACCTTC. Translation: CASSIDGLLGGLYTF. The rearrangement links TRBV19 to TRBJ1-2; TRBD1 agrees at 7 bases. The length of the CDR3 is 15 residues. Trimming removed 0 bases from V and 10 bases from J; junction bases left unmatched: 11. Germline lookup yields CDR1 LNHDA and CDR2 SQIVND (reference sequence).

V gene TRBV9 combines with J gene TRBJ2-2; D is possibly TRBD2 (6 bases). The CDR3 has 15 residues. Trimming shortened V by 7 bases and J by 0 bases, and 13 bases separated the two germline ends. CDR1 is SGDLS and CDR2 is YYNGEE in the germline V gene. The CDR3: CASARGTTNTGELFF. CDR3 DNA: TGTGCCAGCGCCCGGGGGACCACGAACACCGGGGAGCTGTTTTTT. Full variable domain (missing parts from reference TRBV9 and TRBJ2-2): DSGVTQTPKHLITATGQRVTLRCSPRSGDLSVYWYQQSLDQGLQFLIQYYNGEERAKGNILERFSAQQFPDLHSELNLSSLELGDSALYFCASARGTTNTGELFFGEGSRLTVL.

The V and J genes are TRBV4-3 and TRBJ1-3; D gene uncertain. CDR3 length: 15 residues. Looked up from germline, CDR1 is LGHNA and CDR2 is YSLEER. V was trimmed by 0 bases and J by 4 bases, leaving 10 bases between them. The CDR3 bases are TGCGCCAGCAGCCAAGATTTGCTCGAGGGAAACACCATATATTTT. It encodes CASSQDLLEGNTIYF.

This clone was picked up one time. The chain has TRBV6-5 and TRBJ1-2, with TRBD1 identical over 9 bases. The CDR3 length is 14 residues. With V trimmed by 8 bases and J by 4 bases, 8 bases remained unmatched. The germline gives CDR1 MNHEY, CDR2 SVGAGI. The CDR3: CASGKTGGGYGYTF. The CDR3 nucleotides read TGTGCCAGCGGAAAAACAGGGGGCGGCTATGGCTACACCTTC.

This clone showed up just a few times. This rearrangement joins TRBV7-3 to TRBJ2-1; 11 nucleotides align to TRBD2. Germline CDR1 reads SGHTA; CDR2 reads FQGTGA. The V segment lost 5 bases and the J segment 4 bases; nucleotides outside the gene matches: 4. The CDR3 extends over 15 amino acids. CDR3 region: CASSPTSGGYNEQFF. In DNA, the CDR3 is TGTGCCAGCAGCCCAACTAGCGGGGGATACAATGAGCAGTTCTTC. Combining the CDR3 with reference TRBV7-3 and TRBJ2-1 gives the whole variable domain GAGVSQTPSNKVTEKGKYVELRCDPISGHTALYWYRQSLGQGPEFLIYFQGTGAADDSGLPNDRFFAVRPEGSVSTLKIQRTERGDSAVYLCASSPTSGGYNEQFFGPGTRLTVL.

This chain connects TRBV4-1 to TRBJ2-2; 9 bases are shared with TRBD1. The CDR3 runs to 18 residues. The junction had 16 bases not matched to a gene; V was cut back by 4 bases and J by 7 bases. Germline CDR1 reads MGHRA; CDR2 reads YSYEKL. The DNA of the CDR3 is TGCGCCAGCAGCCCCAGTCTCCCGGGACAGGGTATAGGCGGGGAGCTGTTTTTT. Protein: CASSPSLPGQGIGGELFF.